One sample yielded the 8 T cell receptor beta chains listed below, sequenced in a study of cytotoxic CD8 clonotypes in ibrutinib-treated CLL. TCRdb keeps only in-frame clones here, not all; method: immunoSEQ multiplex PCR. This sample has some 93,000 clones, with 78% found just once. The sequencing here drew on PBMCs, taken after 12 months of ibrutinib treatment. These receptors were collected from a human donor with chronic lymphocytic leukemia.

The V gene is TRBV7-9, the J gene TRBJ2-5; 8 bases are shared with TRBD2. J gave up 2 bases and V 5 bases, and 10 bases lay outside the gene matches. Germline CDR1 SEHNR, CDR2 FQNEAQ (reference sequence). This CDR3 is 16 amino acids long. CDR3 sequence: CASSPSGGLRQETQYF. In DNA, the CDR3 is TGTGCCAGCAGCCCCAGCGGGGGACTAAGACAAGAGACCCAGTACTTC.

V gene TRBV6-1 combines with J gene TRBJ1-4; no clear D gene. The CDR3 contains 15 residues. Between the trimmed V and J ends, which lost 6 bases and 4 bases, there was a span of 15 bases. Germline V gene sequence: CDR1 MNHNS, CDR2 SASEGT. The CDR3 loop is CASRARAGDNEKLFF. The CDR3 nucleotides read TGTGCCAGCAGGGCCCGGGCAGGTGATAATGAAAAACTGTTTTTT.

The V call is TRBV20-1, the J call TRBJ1-2; no reliable D call. V dropped 5 bases and J dropped 11 bases, with 12 bases sitting between them. Germline assignment: CDR1 DFQATT and CDR2 SNEGSKA (reference sequence). This CDR3 has 10 amino acids. In nucleotides, the CDR3 is TGCAGTGCTTTAGCAGGATCTTACACCTTC. It codes for CSALAGSYTF.

The V call is TRBV19, the J call TRBJ1-2; TRBD1 is a possible D gene (5 bases). Trimming shortened V by 6 bases and J by 5 bases, and 10 bases separated the two germline ends. Per germline, CDR1 LNHDA and CDR2 SQIVND (reference sequence). The CDR3 consists of 12 residues. Written as DNA, the CDR3 is TGTGCCAGTAGGGGGACGGATTATGGCTACACCTTC. Its translation is CASRGTDYGYTF.

The V gene is TRBV10-1, the J gene TRBJ2-1; D remains unclear. The V and J ends lost 6 bases and 0 bases respectively, with 9 bases between them. The CDR3 loop spans 14 amino acids. Looked up from germline, CDR1 is WNHNN and CDR2 is SYGVQD (reference sequence). In nucleotides, the CDR3 is TGCGCCAGCAGCCCCCATAGCTCCTACAATGAGCAGTTCTTC. This encodes CASSPHSSYNEQFF.

The chain employs TRBV4-1 and TRBJ1-5; D is possibly TRBD1 (6 bases). V lost 0 bases, J lost 6 bases, and 21 bases lay in between. CDR3 size: 18 residues. Germline V gene sequence: CDR1 MGHRA, CDR2 YSYEKL. The CDR3 protein is CASSQDQTRGGKGQPQHF. The CDR3 nucleotides are TGCGCCAGCAGCCAAGACCAAACCCGAGGGGGGAAAGGTCAGCCCCAGCATTTT.

Remarks on this clone: Sequence at one end of the junction differs from germline and may be a read error. The chain links TRBV7-7 to TRBJ2-3, with 8 bases that match TRBD2. This CDR3 contains 15 residues. Per germline, CDR1 SSHAT and CDR2 FNYEAQ (reference sequence). CDR3 DNA: TGTGCTAGCAGCTCGAGCGGGGGCCTGGGAGATACGCAGTATTTT. Translation gives CASSSSGGLGDTQYF.

V and J are TRBV28 and TRBJ2-5; 7 bases are a match to TRBD2. Germline CDR1 and CDR2: MDHEN and SYDVKM. The CDR3 runs 15 residues. The V gene end was trimmed by 6 bases and the J gene end by 7 bases; junction bases not matched to a gene: 14. The CDR3 protein is CASSLASGGAGTQYF. In nucleotides, the CDR3 is TGTGCCAGCAGCCTCGCTAGCGGTGGGGCGGGGACCCAGTACTTC.